The source of this T cell receptor (beta chain) is a study of vaccination and CD4 T cells after COVID-19. Whole-study findings and limits: 304 of 307 vaccine-specific clones from convalescent patients were spike mono-reactive. Median reactive clonotypes, those recognizing SARS-CoV-2, rose from around 21 to 38, not significantly.

By share, this clonotype ranks as medium-sized (0.01 to 0.1%). What it binds is not known. The junction departs from the called germline gene at one end, perhaps through a read error. Cultured CD4+ T-cell DNA underwent Oncomine TCR Beta short-read sequencing. TCRdb analysed the PCR reads with MiXCR anew, one entry per CDR3 protein. The sample records about 5,600 distinct CDR3 sequences, around 44% being singletons. Germline CDR1 and CDR2: DFQATT and SNEGSKA (reference sequence). This CDR3 is built from 13 residues. Treatment noted: approximately 11-day PBMC culture with coronavirus spike peptide pools or control peptides (ViraFEST assay). ViraFEST stimulated the growth of antigen-specific T cells using peptide pools and subsequently profiled their TCRs by sequencing. Negative-selection isolation of CD4+ T cells was performed after around eleven days of culture.

The V gene is TRBV20-1, the J gene TRBJ1-2; 8 bases match TRBD1. The receptor comes from a human donor who had recovered from COVID-19. The material sequenced was CD4+ T cells from blood, cultured in vitro. The CDR3 nucleotides are TGTAGTGCTAGGTGGACAGGGAGGCATGGCTACACCTTC. Translating gives CSARWTGRHGYTF.